This T cell receptor (beta chain) was recovered during a study of blood T cell repertoires in COVID-19 (dated by TCRdb to the early 2020s). Regarding the study in general: Samples covering the acute and convalescent phases of COVID-19 were provided by collaborators in the United States, Italy and Spain. The prospective study material was composed of cDNA or gDNA derived from T cells, B-cell-depleted T cells, or PBMCs. The repertoires were made available in a free public database intended to serve as a resource for research on the immune response to SARS-CoV-2. A de-identified subject ID, COVID-19 status, age in years and sex were almost always included in the sample metadata. Deeply sampled blood TCRbeta repertoires from subjects exposed to, actively infected with, or recovered from COVID-19 were included in the dataset. Samples came from the ongoing ImmuneRACE study (first 160 participants) plus 1,254 subjects from 6 global collaborators. Where available, HLA class I and class II types were taken from metadata supplied by the sample provider and were not determined by assay-based typing.

What the study reported, not specific to this receptor: How much clinical and demographic metadata was included differed by source and by participant, and the metadata was provided uncurated.

According to the germline V gene, CDR1 reads SGHTA and CDR2 reads FQGTGA. V sheds 3 bases and J sheds 6 bases, leaving 15 bases between their ends. There are 15 amino acids in the CDR3, from cysteine to phenylalanine inclusive. The sequence is cut down to CDR3 DNA, 45 bases in frame from base 1. TCRbeta CDR3 regions were amplified from genomic DNA using the immunoSEQ Assay, a bias-controlled multiplex PCR. Turning to the authors' computational methods: Nucleated cell counts per sample were estimated from amplification of reference gene primers within the assay. Sequence reads were collapsed and filtered to measure the absolute abundance of every unique TCRbeta CDR3 rearrangement. For each sample, productive Simpson clonality was calculated as the square root of Simpson's diversity index across productive rearrangements. TCRdb limited this immuneACCESS table to in-frame rearrangements with V and J called. A share of clones is missing; checked studies link under half to unresolved V genes, and the rest is unexplained. Clone size and the V and J calls come from that table; the DNA yielded D and trimming. The sample contains over 25,000 clones, around 87% of them found a single time. About 1.5% of the sample comes from the top ten.

About this clone itself: The antigen it binds to is not known. Base-call qualities are not available, and no considerably larger clone is one nucleotide away.

The collaborating institutions used their own protocols to collect whole blood in K2EDTA tubes. For TCRbeta analysis, collaborator samples were shipped as frozen whole blood, as isolated PBMCs, or as DNA extracted from either sample type. The chain uses TRBV7-3 and TRBJ2-1, with a tentative D gene TRBD1 over 5 matching bases. Sequences were obtained from peripheral blood. This sequence originates from a woman aged 55-69 years with active COVID-19. Read as DNA, the sequence is TGTGCCAGCAGCTTCGGGCAGGGCCGCGGCAATGAGCAGTTCTTC. This encodes CASSFGQGRGNEQFF.